A selection of T cell receptor beta chains follows, all from one sample in a study of T cells in Graves' hyperthyroidism and ophthalmopathy. TCRdb used MiXCR to reprocess the multiplex PCR reads, holding one entry per CDR3 protein. The sample lists around 440,000 distinct CDR3 sequences; approximately 14% were seen once. Material: blood. These receptors came from a woman in her late teens or twenties with Graves' hyperthyroidism. The conserved cysteine and the conserved F or W are not part of the CDR3 here. Each record gives: V gene, D gene, CDR3 length, J gene, CDR3 protein. A D gene is named only where the DNA matches it firmly.

>TRBV28|-|12|TRBJ2-2
ASKMGTFTGELF
>TRBV6-2/TRBV6-3|-|13|TRBJ1-6
ASSNGRGGNSPLH
>TRBV11-2|TRBD1|13|TRBJ2-2
ASSWTGVPTGELF
>TRBV6-2/TRBV6-3|-|13|TRBJ1-5
ASSYSQAIHQPQH
>TRBV7-9|TRBD1|11|TRBJ2-1
ASSLNRGNEQF
>TRBV20-1|TRBD2|13|TRBJ2-7
SAKGFSGIGNEQY
>TRBV7-7|-|14|TRBJ2-2
ASSLNIAANTGELF
>TRBV12-3/TRBV12-4|-|12|TRBJ1-2
ASSQTTANYGYT
>TRBV7-8|-|15|TRBJ1-6
ASSLGQQSSYNSPLH
>TRBV28|-|13|TRBJ1-1
ASSHLGRQTLEAF
>TRBV6-5|TRBD1|16|TRBJ1-2
ASSYSRTGGKTNYGYT
>TRBV20-1|-|12|TRBJ2-7
SASDSGLRYEQY
>TRBV11-2|-|11|TRBJ2-2
ASSFENTGELF
>TRBV12-3/TRBV12-4|TRBD1|14|TRBJ2-1
ASSPDRGGSYNEQF
>TRBV9|TRBD2|11|TRBJ2-7
ASSGGGSYEQY
>TRBV18|TRBD1|11|TRBJ1-2
ASSGQGAHGYT
>TRBV10-3|-|13|TRBJ1-3
AISGRTVSGNTIY
>TRBV7-3|-|16|TRBJ2-3
ASSLRGPRPRQADTQY
>TRBV5-1|-|13|TRBJ2-5
ASSAQGGVVETQY
>TRBV6-1|-|12|TRBJ1-5
ASTRRQGGQPQH
>TRBV4-1|TRBD2|15|TRBJ2-7
ASSQGRLAGNRHEQY
>TRBV5-1|-|17|TRBJ1-1
ASSLGYRRGALMNTEAF
>TRBV6-1|-|13|TRBJ1-1
ASSEELTGNTEAF
>TRBV20-1|-|9|TRBJ2-5
SAVDQETQY
>TRBV12-3/TRBV12-4|TRBD2|12|TRBJ2-1
ASSPVAGGNEQF
>TRBV20-1|TRBD1|12|TRBJ2-3
SASEGARTDTQY
>TRBV20-1|TRBD2|14|TRBJ2-1
SASRLAGDFYNEQF
>TRBV7-2|-|15|TRBJ1-2
ASRTSGGLVSNYGYT
>TRBV2|-|10|TRBJ2-1
ASIPDGNEQF
>TRBV20-1|TRBD2|12|TRBJ2-1
SARAGGPFGEQF
>TRBV7-2|-|13|TRBJ1-6
ASRGRSGFNSPLH
>TRBV20-1|-|11|TRBJ2-7
SARRSSPYEQY
>TRBV9|TRBD1|14|TRBJ2-5
ASSVGGQGVRETQY
>TRBV6-1|TRBD2|13|TRBJ2-2
ASRIIGEGPGELF
>TRBV11-2|-|12|TRBJ1-1
ASSRDRPLSEAF
>TRBV9|-|14|TRBJ2-1
ASSAHGDSSYNEQF
>TRBV4-3|-|13|TRBJ1-5
ASSRAGTKNQPQH
>TRBV20-1|-|9|-
SASLVYEQF
>TRBV25-1|TRBD2|12|TRBJ2-1
ASRTSGSLNEQF
>TRBV20-1|TRBD2|15|TRBJ2-1
SAPRVAGGKSYNEQF
>TRBV18|-|15|TRBJ2-7
ASSLTLPGTSSYEQY
>TRBV20-1|-|13|TRBJ2-7
SARTTGTVLYEQY
>TRBV7-3|-|14|TRBJ2-1
ASSLMGGSSYNEQF
>TRBV7-2|TRBD2|14|TRBJ2-5
ASSTSLAGGREAQY
>TRBV19|-|12|TRBJ1-2
ASSIWGGQYGYT
>TRBV6-1|-|8|TRBJ1-2
ASRSYGYT
>TRBV7-9|TRBD1|12|TRBJ1-2
ASSNLGTAYGYT
>TRBV6-1|-|11|TRBJ1-2
AASPNIGGGYT
>TRBV6-1|-|17|TRBJ1-5
ASRLRRDEKTGLNQPQH
>TRBV6-6|-|17|TRBJ1-3
ASSYSGKTEASSGNTIY
>TRBV20-1|-|15|TRBJ2-3
SARNLGQSLSTDTQY
>TRBV4-1|-|17|TRBJ2-3
ASSQDSPQSWRGTDTQY
>TRBV4-3|TRBD1|13|TRBJ2-1
ASSPVLDRVNEQF
>TRBV7-9|-|14|TRBJ2-3
ASSPSGGLDTDTQY
>TRBV28|-|13|TRBJ1-3
ASSAATGLGNTIY
>TRBV28|-|10|TRBJ2-7
ASSSNREEQY